This T cell receptor beta chain was sequenced in a study of radiotherapy plus CTLA-4 blockade in lung cancer. Details on this clone: Antigen specificity is unknown.

Findings and limits, study-wide: Early blood T cell clone dynamics reportedly forecast response best, with interferon-beta. Following radiotherapy plus ipilimumab, tumor-derived TCR clones expanded in the blood.

Chemo-refractory metastatic non-small-cell lung cancer patients were treated with focal radiation plus CTLA-4 blockade with ipilimumab. Profiling relied on immunoSEQ multiplex PCR, and the TCRdb table lists in-frame clones only, not all of them. This sample carries around 110,000 clones, more than 75% of them seen once, and the ten largest clones take under 2.5%. CDR3 length: 12 amino acids. V was cut by 7 bases and J by 8 bases, with 13 bases left in between. In germline, CDR1 is SGHRS, CDR2 YFSETQ. This TCR derives from a human donor with non-small cell lung cancer that progressed on radiotherapy plus ipilimumab. Some clones in this sample may be carry-over from other donors' samples. Sequencing used peripheral blood, obtained from a patient treated with radiotherapy plus ipilimumab. V and J are TRBV5-1 and TRBJ2-1, with no clear D. The CDR3 DNA reads TGCGCCAGCTGGCTAAGGTTGGATGAGCAGTTCTTC. Translation gives CASWLRLDEQFF.